This T cell receptor (beta chain) was captured by sequencing in a study of T cell responses to AZD1222 COVID-19 vaccine. Study-wide context: It was second doses at about 4 or about 12 weeks that were pooled.

General study results and limits: At baseline, just a handful of AZD1222 recipients tested seropositive.

J was trimmed by 10 bases and V by 0 bases; bases with no gene match: 9. The CDR3 runs 15 residues. Germline V gives CDR1 SGHRS, CDR2 YFSETQ. As concerns this clone: Its antigen is not known.

Libraries were prepared by immunoSEQ multiplex PCR; TCRdb keeps only in-frame clonotypes and omits some of them. The sample holds around 180,000 clones, 88% seen once. The specimen comprised peripheral blood, sampled on day 0 of AZD1222 vaccination. The rearrangement links TRBV5-1 to TRBJ1-1, with TRBD1 matching 10 bases. The TCR comes from an adult in good health. CDR3 nucleotides: TGCGCCAGCAGCTTGGCCGGGACAGGGGCCTCTGGAGCTTTCTTT. Its translation: CASSLAGTGASGAFF.